The rows below give T cell receptor beta chains drawn from one sample of a study of cytotoxic CD8 clonotypes in ibrutinib-treated CLL. The table came from immunoSEQ multiplex PCR; TCRdb's copy has only in-frame clones and leaves some out. The sample records over 9,000 clones, around 85% being singletons. The sample in question was PBMCs, obtained at disease progression, from a patient treated with ibrutinib. The receptors come from a human donor with chronic lymphocytic leukemia. Each CDR3 is given without its conserved first and last residue.

v_gene: TRBV29-1; j_gene: TRBJ2-1; CDR3aa: SVHLGATRGRGEQF
v_gene: TRBV5-4; j_gene: TRBJ1-4; CDR3aa: ASSFGTGNEKLF
v_gene: TRBV2; j_gene: TRBJ2-5; CDR3aa: ASRGQVAETQY
v_gene: TRBV2; j_gene: TRBJ1-5; CDR3aa: ASSGSLGGGNQPQH
v_gene: TRBV5-1; j_gene: TRBJ2-1; CDR3aa: ASSLGESRYNEQF
v_gene: TRBV27; j_gene: TRBJ1-5; CDR3aa: ASSSRGESNQPQH
v_gene: TRBV10-3; j_gene: TRBJ2-5; CDR3aa: AISPSFLYATQY
v_gene: TRBV11-2; j_gene: TRBJ2-7; CDR3aa: ASSLLAFSYEQY
v_gene: TRBV7-9; j_gene: TRBJ2-1; CDR3aa: ASSSKPITSGSSYNEQF
v_gene: TRBV7-2; j_gene: TRBJ1-5; CDR3aa: ASSLDYRPEQPQH
v_gene: TRBV10-3; j_gene: TRBJ1-2; CDR3aa: AIRAGQGLRGYT
v_gene: TRBV2; j_gene: TRBJ2-7; CDR3aa: ASSNGVTYEQY
v_gene: TRBV19; j_gene: TRBJ2-7; CDR3aa: ASSTPPGHNPREQY
v_gene: TRBV5-1; j_gene: TRBJ2-5; CDR3aa: ASSFQPGPETQY
v_gene: TRBV28; j_gene: TRBJ2-5; CDR3aa: ASNGGSRGKETQY
v_gene: TRBV7-2; j_gene: TRBJ1-2; CDR3aa: ASSLGGQNLLDYGYT
v_gene: TRBV29-1; j_gene: TRBJ2-5; CDR3aa: SDNSRQGETQY
v_gene: TRBV6-1; j_gene: TRBJ2-7; CDR3aa: ASRTGTGNPYEQY
v_gene: TRBV9; j_gene: TRBJ2-6; CDR3aa: ASSASYSSGANVLT
v_gene: TRBV28; j_gene: TRBJ1-5; CDR3aa: ASSRFSGFDQPQH
v_gene: TRBV25-1; j_gene: TRBJ2-1; CDR3aa: ASSEFVGLF
v_gene: TRBV19; j_gene: TRBJ2-3; CDR3aa: ASKTSGSLDTQY
v_gene: TRBV2; j_gene: TRBJ1-5; CDR3aa: ASSIGQGAMGPQH
v_gene: TRBV6-5; j_gene: TRBJ2-5; CDR3aa: ASSYSRDTQETQY
v_gene: TRBV6-5; j_gene: TRBJ1-5; CDR3aa: ASSYVRWKSNQPQH
v_gene: TRBV10-1; j_gene: TRBJ2-1; CDR3aa: ASSSAGGPSQF
v_gene: TRBV5-1; j_gene: TRBJ2-7; CDR3aa: ASSLERELYEQY
v_gene: TRBV30; j_gene: TRBJ1-5; CDR3aa: AWRGPGPGQPQH
v_gene: TRBV6-1; j_gene: TRBJ1-5; CDR3aa: ASSSTGEPTQPQH
v_gene: TRBV28; j_gene: TRBJ2-7; CDR3aa: ASSLLRDSAEQY
v_gene: TRBV6-1; j_gene: TRBJ2-5; CDR3aa: ASSEVWEGYQETQY